The sample holds many counts of the clone carrying this TCR beta chain. Its antigen is not known. The data originate from a study of read filtering for tumor transcriptome and immune sequencing. Study summary: After DNase treatment, RNA was made into whole-transcriptome libraries.

Findings and limits, study-wide: Single-read clonotypes: roughly 80% of IR-seq clonotypes (about 3.5% of reads), 74.6% of RNA-seq clonotypes (roughly 49% of reads). Without single-read clonotypes, shared clonotype proportions correlated more between IR-seq and RNA-seq.

Germline V gene sequence: CDR1 LNHDA, CDR2 SQIVND (reference sequence). The CDR3 is 16 amino acids. Trimming cost V 6 bases and J 0 bases, with 17 bases left between them. From 400 to 450 ng of RNA, a library with molecular barcoded alpha/delta and beta/gamma adaptors was made. TCRdb used MiXCR to reprocess the reads, holding one entry per CDR3 protein. Of roughly 82,000 distinct CDR3 sequences in the sample, around an eighth were seen once. The V and J genes are TRBV19 and TRBJ1-1, with D tentatively TRBD1 (6 bases). The source of this sequence is a donor at least 40 years old with multiple myeloma. Sequenced: a population of CD138-negative cells sorted from bone marrow. CDR3 nucleotide sequence: TGTGCCAGTAGCAAGGGAGCAGGGGCCCTGAACACTGAAGCTTTCTTT. This encodes CASSKGAGALNTEAFF. The full variable domain, with the rest looked up from reference TRBV19 and TRBJ1-1, is DGGITQSPKYLFRKEGQNVTLSCEQNLNHDAMYWYRQDPGQGLRLIYYSQIVNDFQKGDIAEGYSVSREKKESFPLTVTSAQKNPTAFYLCASSKGAGALNTEAFFGQGTRLTVV.